The rows below give T cell receptor beta chains drawn from one sample of a study of cytomegalovirus exposure and HLA in healthy donors. The method was immunoSEQ multiplex PCR; TCRdb's version includes in-frame clones alone and lacks a portion of them. The profile shows around 98,000 clones, more than 60% of them singletons. The sample comprised PBMCs. The receptor source for this set is a human donor in good health. The CDR3 runs from the conserved cysteine through the conserved F or W. The D gene is left open where the match is weak. A row's size may be missing; if present it is once, few, many or a size class.

j_call v_call clone_size d_call cdr3_nt cdr3_aa
TRBJ2-7 TRBV12-5 - TRBD1 TGTGCTAGTGGACTCAGGGGGTACGAGCAGTACTTC CASGLRGYEQYF
TRBJ2-5 TRBV7-9 - - TGTGCCAGCAGCTTAGCCCCCGGGACCCAGTACTTC CASSLAPGTQYF
TRBJ2-1 TRBV27 - - TGTGCCAGCACTCCCGCGGTAAGCTCCTACAATGAGCAGTTCTTC CASTPAVSSYNEQFF
TRBJ2-3 TRBV5-1 - - TGCGCCAGCAGCTTGGAAGGAGGGGGCGCAGATACGCAGTATTTT CASSLEGGGADTQYF
TRBJ1-1 TRBV30 few - TGTGCCTGGAGTGTATCAGCGACCGGCACTGAAGCTTTCTTT CAWSVSATGTEAFF
TRBJ2-7 TRBV9 - TRBD1 TGTGCCAGCAGCGTCGGGACAGGTCCATCCTACGAGCAGTACTTC CASSVGTGPSYEQYF
TRBJ1-5 TRBV27 once - TGTGCCAGCAGGTTACGGGGGGCGGGGAGCAATCAGCCCCAGCATTTT CASRLRGAGSNQPQHF
TRBJ1-6 TRBV6-1 - TRBD1 TGTGCCACCGAAGACAGGGCCAATTCACCCCTCCACTTT CATEDRANSPLHF
TRBJ2-3 TRBV2 - - TGTGCCAGCAGTGTCTCCAGAAACACAGATACGCAGTATTTT CASSVSRNTDTQYF
TRBJ2-1 TRBV5-1 - TRBD1 TGCGCCAGCAGGATCGGGACAGGGTATCGAAATGAGCAGTTCTTC CASRIGTGYRNEQFF
TRBJ2-7 TRBV7-9 - - TGTTCCAGCAGCTTAGGGACACCCTACGAGCAGTACTTC CSSSLGTPYEQYF
TRBJ1-1 TRBV7-2 - - TGTGCCAGCAGCTTATCAGGGGCGACAATGAACACTGAAGCTTTCTTT CASSLSGATMNTEAFF
TRBJ1-4 TRBV5-6 - - TGTGCCAGCAGCCTTAGACAGAACCCAACTAATGAAAAACTGTTTTTT CASSLRQNPTNEKLFF
TRBJ2-1 TRBV9 - - TGTGCCAGCGACCAAGGGGGAGGGCGCAATGAGCAGTTCTTC CASDQGGGRNEQFF
TRBJ2-3 TRBV5-6 - - TGTGCCAGCAGCTTGTTGACTTATGCTAGCACAGATACGCAGTATTTT CASSLLTYASTDTQYF
TRBJ1-4 TRBV5-6 - - TGTGCCAGCAGCTTGGGTCAGGGCAGTGAAAAACTGTTTTTT CASSLGQGSEKLFF
TRBJ2-6 TRBV5-1 few TRBD1 TGCGCCAGCAGCGCAGACAGGGTCACAATCGAAGGTGGGGCCAACGTCCTGACTTTC CASSADRVTIEGGANVLTF
TRBJ2-1 TRBV9 - TRBD2 TGTGCCAGCAGCGTCGATCCCTGGGAGGGTTCCTACAATGAGCAGTTCTTC CASSVDPWEGSYNEQFF
TRBJ2-7 TRBV5-1 - - TGCGCCAGCAGCCCTGGGACACTTTTCTACGAGCAGTACTTC CASSPGTLFYEQYF
TRBJ1-1 TRBV19 - - TGTGCCAGTGCGCGCAGGGAATCGACTGAAGCTTTCTTT CASARRESTEAFF
TRBJ1-6 TRBV5-1 - - TGCGCCAGCAGCCATGGGAACAGAGGGGGTATGTGGAATTCACCCCTCCACTTT CASSHGNRGGMWNSPLHF
TRBJ2-5 TRBV4-1 - TRBD1 TGCGCCAGCAGCCAACTGACAGGGTCTTTGGAGACCCAGTACTTC CASSQLTGSLETQYF
TRBJ2-3 TRBV27 - - TGTGCCAGCAGTTTAATCGCGGGGAGGGGGGCGAATACGCAGTATTTT CASSLIAGRGANTQYF
TRBJ1-3 TRBV30 - TRBD1 TGTGCCTGGAGCAAGGGGGCGAGGAACACCATATATTTT CAWSKGARNTIYF
TRBJ1-2 TRBV2 - TRBD1 TGTGCCAGCCGCCAGGGGGGTGGCTACACCTTC CASRQGGGYTF
TRBJ1-2 TRBV6-5 - TRBD1 TGTGCCAGCACCCTCCTGGGGACAGGGCGTGTAGGCTACACCTTC CASTLLGTGRVGYTF
TRBJ2-7 TRBV5-1 - TRBD1 TGCGCCAGCAGCTTGGAAGGGACAGGGCAAATAGGGGGGCAGTACTTC CASSLEGTGQIGGQYF
TRBJ2-3 TRBV19 once TRBD2 TGTGCCAGTAGTGCGCTACTAGCGGGAGGCACAGATACGCAGTATTTT CASSALLAGGTDTQYF
TRBJ2-5 TRBV2 - TRBD2 TGTGCCAGCAAGACTAGCGGTAACCAAGAGACCCAGTACTTC CASKTSGNQETQYF
TRBJ1-2 TRBV6-5 few TRBD1 TGTGCCAGCAGACAGGGGCGAGGCTACACCTTC CASRQGRGYTF
TRBJ2-7 TRBV7-9 - - TGTGCCAGCAGCTTAGCCCGGGGGAACTACGAGCAGTACTTC CASSLARGNYEQYF
TRBJ2-5 TRBV7-6 - - TGTGCCAGCAGCTTAGTGCCTAGCGAGATACAAGAGACCCAGTACTTC CASSLVPSEIQETQYF
TRBJ1-5 TRBV7-6 - - TGTGCCAGCAGCCCGGACCAGGGTACTTGGGGTCAGCCCCAGCATTTT CASSPDQGTWGQPQHF
TRBJ2-7 TRBV15 - TRBD1 TGTGCCACCAGCAGAGATGGACAGGGGTCCTACGAGCAGTACTTC CATSRDGQGSYEQYF
TRBJ1-4 TRBV5-4 few - TGTGCCAGCAGCTTGGGGGGCAGGAATGAAAAACTGTTTTTT CASSLGGRNEKLFF
TRBJ2-1 TRBV18 - - TGTGCCAGCTCAAATCGGGTCAGCAATGAGCAGTTCTTC CASSNRVSNEQFF
TRBJ2-7 TRBV29-1 - - TGCAGCGTTGCGGGGGGCTCGGATCCCTACGAGCAGTACTTC CSVAGGSDPYEQYF
TRBJ1-6 TRBV5-1 - - TGCGCCAGCAGCATCGGGAGGGACTATAATTCACCCCTCCACTTT CASSIGRDYNSPLHF
TRBJ2-1 TRBV10-2 - - TGCGCCAGCAGGACAGAAAACAATGAGCAGTTCTTC CASRTENNEQFF
TRBJ2-7 TRBV15 - - TGTGCCACCAGGCCCGCGGGGCAGGGTTTGTTCGAGCAGTACTTC CATRPAGQGLFEQYF
TRBJ2-3 TRBV18 - TRBD1 TGTGCCAGCTCACAGGACAGGGGTTTAGATACGCAGTATTTT CASSQDRGLDTQYF
TRBJ2-7 TRBV11-2 - - TGTGCCAGCAGCCGAATTCGGCAGGCGCCCTACGAGCAGTACTTC CASSRIRQAPYEQYF
TRBJ1-1 TRBV6-4 - - TGTGCCAGCAGTGACTCGTCGCAGGGGAAAGCTTTCTTT CASSDSSQGKAFF